Following are 32 T cell receptor beta chains from one sample sequenced in a study of T cell changes during pregnancy in multiple sclerosis. Clones were read by immunoSEQ multiplex PCR, and TCRdb kept only the in-frame ones, dropping some. The data show roughly 37,000 clones, over 80% seen once. The specimen comprised CD8+ T cells from peripheral blood mononuclear cells, sampled before pregnancy. The receptors here all came from a female donor with multiple sclerosis, enrolled in a pregnancy study.

This rearrangement joins TRBV19 to TRBJ2-7, with 11 bases aligning to TRBD2. V trimming: 3 bases; J trimming: 3 bases; junction bases outside the gene matches: 4. Germline loops: CDR1 LNHDA, CDR2 SQIVND (reference sequence). The CDR3 has 15 amino acids. Here the CDR3 DNA reads TGTGCCAGTAGTATGTCTGGGACTAGCGGCTACGAGCAGTACTTC. Residues: CASSMSGTSGYEQYF.

This clone appeared a few times. The chain couples TRBV7-9 to TRBJ1-5; a weak D match, TRBD1 (6 bases). Per the germline V gene, CDR1 is SEHNR and CDR2 is FQNEAQ (reference sequence). Trimming removed 1 base at V and 0 bases at J, with 10 bases between. The CDR3 is made up of 16 amino acids. The CDR3 is CASSLEDRYSNQPQHF. DNA for the CDR3: TGTGCCAGCAGCTTAGAGGACAGATATAGCAATCAGCCCCAGCATTTT.

This chain links TRBV14 with TRBJ2-3, with TRBD2 matching over 7 bases. Germline-derived CDR1 and CDR2 are SGHDN and FVKESK. After removal of 3 bases from V and 6 bases from J, the junction contained 9 bases not matched to a gene. The CDR3 totals 15 residues. This CDR3 reads CASSQARTRTDTQYF. The CDR3 DNA reads as TGTGCCAGCAGCCAGGCCCGGACTAGAACGGATACGCAGTATTTT.

The sample holds one count of this clone. The junction differs from germline at one of its ends, possibly a read error. The chain combines TRBV28 with TRBJ1-5; the D gene is possibly TRBD1 (6 bases). Per germline, CDR1 MDHEN and CDR2 SYDVKM. The CDR3 consists of 17 residues. CDR3 sequence reads: CASSPLPGQKEQSAPAF. The CDR3 DNA reads as TGTGCCAGCAGTCCCCTTCCCGGACAGAAGGAGCAATCAGCCCCAGCATTT. Filled out from reference TRBV28 and TRBJ1-5, the complete variable domain reads DVKVTQSSRYLVKRTGEKVFLECVQDMDHENMFWYRQDPGLGLRLIYFSYDVKMKEKGDIPEGYSVSREKKERFSLILESASTNQTSMYLCASSPLPGQKEQSAPAFGDGTRLSIL.

The V call is TRBV6-5, the J call TRBJ2-7; perhaps TRBD2 as D (6 bases). Looked up from germline, CDR1 is MNHEY and CDR2 is SVGAGI. The V end lost 2 bases, the J end lost 7 bases, and 6 bases lay between the germline ends. The CDR3 totals 11 residues. The CDR3 region has the DNA TGTGCCAGCAGTTACGGGAGGGAGCAGTACTTC. Translation gives CASSYGREQYF.

The rearrangement joins TRBV2 to TRBJ1-1, with TRBD1 as a possible D gene (5 bases). The V gene lost 8 bases and the J gene lost 6 bases, with 16 bases spanning the gap. CDR1 and CDR2 (germline): SNHLY, FYNNEI. The CDR3 has 13 residues. The CDR3 DNA reads as TGTGCCAGCGACGGGCAGGGCAACGCTGAAGCTTTCTTT. Translating it yields CASDGQGNAEAFF.

This chain connects TRBV7-2 to TRBJ2-1, with TRBD2 matching 7 bases. The CDR3 has 16 amino acids. V shed 5 bases and J 4 bases; nucleotides not matched to a gene: 11. Germline assignment: CDR1 SGHTA and CDR2 FQGNSA. The CDR3, as DNA: TGTGCCAGCAGCCCCCCGGGTATCGGGGGGTACAATGAGCAGTTCTTC. This codes for CASSPPGIGGYNEQFF.

V is TRBV27 and J is TRBJ2-7; 10 bases agree with TRBD2. The trim removed 8 bases at V and 3 bases at J, leaving 1 base unmatched. Germline V gives CDR1 MNHEY, CDR2 SMNVEV (reference sequence). The CDR3 contains 12 residues. CDR3: CASGLADYEQYF. CDR3 nucleotides: TGTGCCAGCGGACTAGCGGACTACGAGCAGTACTTC.

Note on this clone: Other nucleotide sequences from this sample produce the same CDR3. V and J are TRBV7-9 and TRBJ2-7; 7 bases fit TRBD2. In germline, CDR1 is SEHNR, CDR2 FQNEAQ (reference sequence). V trimming: 1 base; J trimming: 4 bases; junction bases outside the gene matches: 4. CDR3 length equals 14 residues. The DNA for the CDR3 is TGTGCCAGCAGCTTAGGGGGGGGACCGTACGAGCAGTACTTC. Translation: CASSLGGGPYEQYF. The full variable domain, in which reference TRBV7-9 and TRBJ2-7 provide the parts outside the CDR3, is DTGVSQNPRHKITKRGQNVTFRCDPISEHNRLYWYRQTLGQGPEFLTYFQNEAQLEKSRLLSDRFSAERPKGSFSTLEIQRTEQGDSAMYLCASSLGGGPYEQYFGPGTRLTVT.

The V call is TRBV19, the J call TRBJ2-7; TRBD1 aligns across 8 bases. This CDR3 comprises 16 residues. CDR1 is LNHDA and CDR2 is SQIVND in the germline V gene (reference sequence). With 5 bases clipped from V and 5 bases from J, the junction kept 14 bases outside the gene matches. The CDR3 here is CASSVRTGPRGNEQYF. DNA of the CDR3: TGTGCCAGTAGTGTCCGGACAGGGCCTCGTGGAAACGAGCAGTACTTC.

This clone was counted a single time. This chain connects TRBV4-3 to TRBJ1-2; D unclear. V was clipped by 0 bases and J by 7 bases, with 12 bases between them. Germline V gives CDR1 LGHNA, CDR2 YSLEER. The CDR3 has 14 amino acids. CDR3 nucleotides: TGCGCCAGCAGCCAAGACCGGTTTTCGGGTGGCTACACCTTC. Protein sequence: CASSQDRFSGGYTF.

V and J are TRBV27 and TRBJ2-1, with 9 bases identical to TRBD2. The germline V gene encodes CDR1 MNHEY and CDR2 SMNVEV (reference sequence). J lost 3 bases, V lost 3 bases, and 6 bases had no gene match. This CDR3 is 16 amino acids long. The CDR3 spells CASSFGTSKGYNEQFF. The CDR3 DNA reads TGTGCCAGCAGTTTCGGGACTAGCAAAGGCTACAATGAGCAGTTCTTC.

J is TRBJ1-2 and V is TRBV9; 10 bases line up with TRBD1. The length of the CDR3 is 17 residues. V shed 4 bases and J 5 bases; nucleotides not matched to a gene: 14. Germline loops: CDR1 SGDLS, CDR2 YYNGEE. CDR3 region: CASSPQWSRDRGYGYTF. The DNA for the CDR3 is TGTGCCAGCAGCCCCCAGTGGTCCCGGGACAGGGGTTATGGCTACACCTTC.

The rearrangement joins TRBV7-6 to TRBJ2-1; 7 positions match TRBD2. The CDR3 is made up of 19 amino acids. Germline V gene lookup returns CDR1 SGHVS and CDR2 FNYEAQ. V trimming: 4 bases; J trimming: 4 bases; junction bases outside the gene matches: 19. CDR3 coding DNA: TGTGCCAGCAGCTCATCTAGCGGAGGGGCCCCTCCCGAGTACAATGAGCAGTTCTTC. Residues: CASSSSSGGAPPEYNEQFF. Using reference TRBV7-6 and TRBJ2-1 for the parts outside the CDR3, the full variable domain is GAGVSQSPRYKVTKRGQDVALRCDPISGHVSLYWYRQALGQGPEFLTYFNYEAQQDKSGLPNDRFSAERPEGSISTLTIQRTEQRDSAMYRCASSSSSGGAPPEYNEQFFGPGTRLTVL.

The V and J genes are TRBV5-1 and TRBJ1-3; D gene unclear. Germline V gene data show CDR1 as SGHRS and CDR2 as YFSETQ. The CDR3 contains 11 residues. The V end was cut by 2 bases, the J end by 7 bases, with 4 bases between. CDR3 residues: CASSFENTIYF. The CDR3 DNA is TGCGCCAGCAGCTTCGAGAACACCATATATTTT. The full variable domain, completed using reference TRBV5-1 and TRBJ1-3, is KAGVTQTPRYLIKTRGQQVTLSCSPISGHRSVSWYQQTPGQGLQFLFEYFSETQRNKGNFPGRFSGRQFSNSRSEMNVSTLELGDSALYLCASSFENTIYFGEGSWLTVV.

The rearrangement links TRBV5-6 to TRBJ2-1; 11 positions agree with TRBD2. The CDR3 consists of 12 residues. With 4 bases clipped from V and 10 bases from J, the junction kept 1 base outside the gene matches. Germline V CDR1 and CDR2: SGHDT, YYEEEE. Here the CDR3 reads CASSRLAGEQFF. DNA of the CDR3: TGTGCCAGCAGCCGACTAGCGGGGGAGCAGTTCTTC.

The chain joins TRBV6-7 to TRBJ1-5, with TRBD1 identical over 8 bases. TRBV6-7 is an open reading frame, and its role is uncertain. V dropped 6 bases and J dropped 7; count of bases not matched to a gene: 14. The CDR3 is 16 amino acids. CDR3 sequence: CASSSPPDRDGQPQHF. The CDR3 DNA sequence: TGTGCCAGCAGCTCACCCCCGGACAGGGACGGACAGCCCCAGCATTTT.

CDR3 bases: TGTGCCAGCAGTTACAGGGCATATGGCTACACCTTC. This encodes CASSYRAYGYTF. The chain joins TRBV28 to TRBJ1-2, with D possibly matching TRBD1 (6 bases). This CDR3 comprises 12 residues. V gave up 4 bases and J gave up 5 bases, with 8 bases separating them. CDR1 is MDHEN and CDR2 is SYDVKM in the germline V gene.

The chain recombines TRBV21-1 with TRBJ1-6; the table's D call, TRBD1, was not checked against the DNA. TRBV21-1 is a recognized pseudogene. This CDR3 spans 13 amino acids. The CDR3 DNA sequence: TGTGCCAGTACAGGGGTGTGGAATTCACCCCTCCACTTT. As protein: CASTGVWNSPLHF.

This clone was picked up a small number of times. The chain recombines TRBV28 with TRBJ1-1; D gene unclear. The CDR3 sequence is 13 residues long. In germline, CDR1 is MDHEN, CDR2 SYDVKM. Trimming took off 1 base at V and 3 bases at J, with 6 bases between the two ends. The CDR3 loop is CASSLLADTEAFF. The DNA for the CDR3 is TGTGCCAGCAGTTTATTGGCCGACACTGAAGCTTTCTTT. Combining the CDR3 with reference TRBV28 and TRBJ1-1 gives the whole variable domain DVKVTQSSRYLVKRTGEKVFLECVQDMDHENMFWYRQDPGLGLRLIYFSYDVKMKEKGDIPEGYSVSREKKERFSLILESASTNQTSMYLCASSLLADTEAFFGQGTRLTVV.

The chain couples TRBV5-6 to TRBJ2-3; 8 bases are shared with TRBD2. CDR3 length: 14 residues. The germline gives CDR1 SGHDT, CDR2 YYEEEE. The trim removed 4 bases at V and 3 bases at J, leaving 4 bases unmatched. This CDR3 is CASSTGGRTDTQYF. The CDR3 DNA follows: TGTGCCAGCAGCACGGGAGGGAGGACAGATACGCAGTATTTT.

CDR3 sequence reads: CASSRDVGAGEKLFF. The CDR3 DNA sequence: TGCGCCAGCAGCAGGGATGTAGGGGCGGGGGAAAAACTGTTTTTT. The chain couples TRBV5-1 to TRBJ1-4; D might be TRBD1 (5 bases). V lost 4 bases and J lost 8, with 18 bases in between. Germline V gene data show CDR1 as SGHRS and CDR2 as YFSETQ. This CDR3 comprises 15 residues.

The V and J genes are TRBV5-1 and TRBJ2-5; TRBD2 matches 15 bases. Germline V gene lookup returns CDR1 SGHRS and CDR2 YFSETQ. The CDR3 extends over 17 amino acids. Germline trimming cut 4 bases from V and 4 bases from J; bases unmatched to any gene: 8. The DNA of the CDR3 is TGCGCCAGCAGCCCTGGACTAGCGGGGGGGCAGGGAGAGACCCAGTACTTC. Translation: CASSPGLAGGQGETQYF.

This CDR3 reads CASSPPAGVKYNEQFF. CDR3 nucleotides: TGTGCCAGCAGCCCTCCAGCGGGAGTTAAGTACAATGAGCAGTTCTTC. The chain recombines TRBV7-9 with TRBJ2-1; 8 bases agree with TRBD2. Germline V lookup: CDR1 SEHNR, CDR2 FQNEAQ (reference sequence). The CDR3 consists of 16 residues. V trimming: 5 bases; J trimming: 4 bases; junction bases outside the gene matches: 10.

The DNA for the CDR3 is TGTGCCAGCAGCCAAGATCGACTAGCGGGAGCAAATGAGCAGTTCTTC. Translation gives CASSQDRLAGANEQFF. This chain uses TRBV14 with TRBJ2-1; TRBD2 agrees at 12 bases. Germline V CDR1 and CDR2: SGHDN, FVKESK. The J segment lost 7 bases and the V segment lost 0 bases, leaving 4 bases of the junction unmatched. CDR3 length: 16 amino acids. The whole variable domain, filled in from reference TRBV14 and TRBJ2-1, reads EAGVTQFPSHSVIEKGQTVTLRCDPISGHDNLYWYRRVMGKEIKFLLHFVKESKQDESGMPNNRFLAERTGGTYSTLKVQPAELEDSGVYFCASSQDRLAGANEQFFGPGTRLTVL.

The table lists this clone with a count of one. The chain links TRBV9 to TRBJ2-7; the match to TRBD2 covers 7 bases. Trimming took 4 bases from V and 7 from J; bases not matched to a gene: 14. This CDR3 has 15 amino acids. Germline lookup yields CDR1 SGDLS and CDR2 YYNGEE. The CDR3 spells CASSPSGGGVEEQYF. CDR3 DNA: TGTGCCAGCAGCCCCTCGGGGGGAGGAGTGGAAGAGCAGTACTTC.

The rearrangement uses TRBV2 and TRBJ2-7; weak D call: TRBD1 (5 bases). CDR1 is SNHLY and CDR2 is FYNNEI in the germline V gene. The CDR3 loop spans 13 amino acids. Deletions cut 5 bases from V and 4 bases from J, with 12 bases between. The CDR3 DNA follows: TGTGCCAGCAGTTGGCAGGGTGGGTACGAGCAGTACTTC. This gives the protein CASSWQGGYEQYF.

This chain uses TRBV18 with TRBJ2-1; D might be TRBD2 (5 bases). This CDR3 spans 15 amino acids. The V and J ends lost 6 bases and 3 bases respectively, with 15 bases between them. From germline, CDR1 is KGHSH and CDR2 LQKENI. Here the CDR3 reads CASSGGGSYYNEQFF. The DNA of the CDR3 is TGTGCCAGCTCTGGCGGCGGGTCTTACTACAATGAGCAGTTCTTC. The full variable domain, its missing parts supplied by reference TRBV18 and TRBJ2-1, is NAGVMQNPRHLVRRRGQEARLRCSPMKGHSHVYWYRQLPEEGLKFMVYLQKENIIDESGMPKERFSAEFPKEGPSILRIQQVVRGDSAAYFCASSGGGSYYNEQFFGPGTRLTVL.

This chain connects TRBV21-1 to TRBJ1-1; the listed D gene, TRBD1, was not tested against the DNA. TRBV21-1 is a recognized pseudogene. The CDR3 totals 17 residues. The CDR3 protein is CASSLNHRGKVGTEAFF. The CDR3 DNA follows: TGTGCCAGCAGCTTGAACCACAGGGGGAAGGTGGGCACTGAAGCTTTCTTT.

The chain is built from TRBV6-6 and TRBJ1-5; 9 positions match TRBD1. This CDR3 has 14 residues. V lost 6 bases to trimming and J lost 7 bases; unmatched junction nucleotides: 7. Germline CDR1 is MNHNY and CDR2 is SVGAGI (reference sequence). The CDR3 sequence is CASSRGQGRQPQHF. CDR3 coding DNA: TGTGCCAGCAGCCGAGGACAGGGGAGGCAGCCCCAGCATTTT.

The chain recombines TRBV7-8 with TRBJ1-1; a weak D match, TRBD1 (5 bases). Trimming left V 8 bases short and J 4 bases short, with 8 bases between. In germline, CDR1 is SGHVS, CDR2 FQNEAQ. CDR3 length equals 11 residues. CDR3 sequence: CASPGPTEAFF. The CDR3 bases are TGTGCCAGCCCAGGGCCCACTGAAGCTTTCTTT.

The rearrangement links TRBV5-6 to TRBJ2-3; 7 bases are a match to TRBD2. CDR3 length: 17 residues. CDR1 SGHDT and CDR2 YYEEEE come from the germline V gene. J was trimmed by 2 bases and V by 2 bases; bases with no gene match: 11. The CDR3, as DNA: TGTGCCAGCAGCTTATGGGGAGCGGGACCCTCCACAGATACGCAGTATTTT. Its protein is CASSLWGAGPSTDTQYF.